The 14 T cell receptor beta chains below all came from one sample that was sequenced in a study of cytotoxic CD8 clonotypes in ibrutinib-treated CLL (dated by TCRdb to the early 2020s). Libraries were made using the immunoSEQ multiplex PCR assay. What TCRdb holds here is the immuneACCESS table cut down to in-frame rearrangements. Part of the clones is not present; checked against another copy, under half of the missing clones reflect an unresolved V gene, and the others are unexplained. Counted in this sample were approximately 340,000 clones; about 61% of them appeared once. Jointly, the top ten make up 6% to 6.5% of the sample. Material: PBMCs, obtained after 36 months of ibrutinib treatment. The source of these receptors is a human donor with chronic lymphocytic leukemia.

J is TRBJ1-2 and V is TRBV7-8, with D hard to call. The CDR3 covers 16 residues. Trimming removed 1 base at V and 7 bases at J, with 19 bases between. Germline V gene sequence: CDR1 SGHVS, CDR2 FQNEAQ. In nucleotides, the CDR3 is TGTGCCAGCAGCTTAGTCCTCGGCAACCTTCGTACTGGCTACACCTTC. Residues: CASSLVLGNLRTGYTF.

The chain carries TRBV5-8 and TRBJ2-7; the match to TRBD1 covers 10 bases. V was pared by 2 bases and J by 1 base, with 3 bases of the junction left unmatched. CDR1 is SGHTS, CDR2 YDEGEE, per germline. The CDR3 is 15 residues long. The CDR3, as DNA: TGTGCCAGCAGCTTACCGGGACAGGGGTCCTACGAGCAGTACTTC. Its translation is CASSLPGQGSYEQYF.

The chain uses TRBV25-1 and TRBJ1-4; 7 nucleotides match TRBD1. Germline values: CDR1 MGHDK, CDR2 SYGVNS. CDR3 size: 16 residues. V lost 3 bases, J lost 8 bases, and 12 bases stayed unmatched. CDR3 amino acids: CASSDSSQGEGEKLFF. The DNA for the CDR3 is TGTGCCAGCAGTGATTCTTCTCAGGGGGAAGGCGAAAAACTGTTTTTT.

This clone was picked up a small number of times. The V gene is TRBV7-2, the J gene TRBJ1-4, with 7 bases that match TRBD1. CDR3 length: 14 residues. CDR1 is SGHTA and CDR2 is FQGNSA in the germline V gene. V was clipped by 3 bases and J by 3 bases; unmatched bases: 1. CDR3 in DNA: TGTGCCAGCAGCTTCGGGACAGCTAATGAAAAACTGTTTTTT. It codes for CASSFGTANEKLFF.

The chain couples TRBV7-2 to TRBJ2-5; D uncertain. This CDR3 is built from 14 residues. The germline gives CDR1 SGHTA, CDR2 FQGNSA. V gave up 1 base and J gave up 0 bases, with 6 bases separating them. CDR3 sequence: CASSLDRNQETQYF. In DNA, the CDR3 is TGTGCCAGCAGCTTAGATCGAAACCAAGAGACCCAGTACTTC.

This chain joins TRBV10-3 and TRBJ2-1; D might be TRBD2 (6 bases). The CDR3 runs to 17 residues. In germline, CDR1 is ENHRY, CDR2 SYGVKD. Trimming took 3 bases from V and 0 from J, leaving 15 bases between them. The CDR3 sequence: CAISDSVAVSSYNEQFF. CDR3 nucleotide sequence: TGTGCCATCAGTGACTCCGTAGCGGTGAGCTCCTACAATGAGCAGTTCTTC.

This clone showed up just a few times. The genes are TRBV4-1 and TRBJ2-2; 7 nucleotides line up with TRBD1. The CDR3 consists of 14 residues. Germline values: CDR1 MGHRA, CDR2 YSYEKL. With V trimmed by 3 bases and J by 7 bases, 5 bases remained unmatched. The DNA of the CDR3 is TGCGCCAGCAGCCAGGAGACAGGGCACGGGGAGCTGTTTTTT. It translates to CASSQETGHGELFF.

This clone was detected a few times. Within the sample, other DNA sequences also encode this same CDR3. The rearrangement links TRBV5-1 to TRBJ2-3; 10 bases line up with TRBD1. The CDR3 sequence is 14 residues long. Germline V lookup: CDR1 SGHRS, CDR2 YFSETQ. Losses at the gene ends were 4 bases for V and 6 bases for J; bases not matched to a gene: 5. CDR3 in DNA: TGCGCCAGCAGCCTCCGACAGGGGGCGGATACGCAGTATTTT. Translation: CASSLRQGADTQYF. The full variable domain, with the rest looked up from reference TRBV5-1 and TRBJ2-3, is KAGVTQTPRYLIKTRGQQVTLSCSPISGHRSVSWYQQTPGQGLQFLFEYFSETQRNKGNFPGRFSGRQFSNSRSEMNVSTLELGDSALYLCASSLRQGADTQYFGPGTRLTVL.

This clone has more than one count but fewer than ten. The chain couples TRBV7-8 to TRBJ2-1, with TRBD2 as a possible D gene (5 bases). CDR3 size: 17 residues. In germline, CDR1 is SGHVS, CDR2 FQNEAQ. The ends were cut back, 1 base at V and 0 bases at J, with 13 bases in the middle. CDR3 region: CASSLESGSFSYNEQFF. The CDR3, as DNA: TGTGCCAGCAGCTTAGAAAGCGGCTCATTCTCCTACAATGAGCAGTTCTTC. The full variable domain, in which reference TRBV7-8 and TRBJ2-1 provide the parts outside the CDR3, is GAGVSQSPRYKVAKRGQDVALRCDPISGHVSLFWYQQALGQGPEFLTYFQNEAQLDKSGLPSDRFFAERPEGSVSTLKIQRTQQEDSAVYLCASSLESGSFSYNEQFFGPGTRLTVL.

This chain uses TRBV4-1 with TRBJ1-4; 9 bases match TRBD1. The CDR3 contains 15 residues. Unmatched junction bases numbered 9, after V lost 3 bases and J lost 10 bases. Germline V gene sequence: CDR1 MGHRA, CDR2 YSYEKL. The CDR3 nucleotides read TGCGCCAGCAGCCAGGGGACAGGGCGGTTCGGAAAACTGTTTTTT. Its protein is CASSQGTGRFGKLFF.

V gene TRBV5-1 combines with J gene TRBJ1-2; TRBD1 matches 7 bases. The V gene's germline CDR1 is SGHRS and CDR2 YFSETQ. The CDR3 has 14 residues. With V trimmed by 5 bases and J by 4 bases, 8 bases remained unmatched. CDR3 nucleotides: TGCGCCAGCAGTACTCGACAGGGTGTCTATGGCTACACCTTC. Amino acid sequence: CASSTRQGVYGYTF.

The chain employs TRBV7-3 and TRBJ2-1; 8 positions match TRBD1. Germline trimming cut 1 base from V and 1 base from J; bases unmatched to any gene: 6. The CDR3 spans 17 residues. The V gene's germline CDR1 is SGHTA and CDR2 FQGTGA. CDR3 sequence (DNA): TGTGCCAGCAGCTTAAAGGGGCAGGGGGCTTCCTACAATGAGCAGTTCTTC. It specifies CASSLKGQGASYNEQFF.

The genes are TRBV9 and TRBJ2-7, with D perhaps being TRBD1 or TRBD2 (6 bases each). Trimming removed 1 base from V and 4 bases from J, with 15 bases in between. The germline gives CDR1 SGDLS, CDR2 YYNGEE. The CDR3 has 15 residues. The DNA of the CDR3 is TGTGCCAGCAGCGTATCATGGGGGGCGTTATACGAGCAGTACTTC. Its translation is CASSVSWGALYEQYF.

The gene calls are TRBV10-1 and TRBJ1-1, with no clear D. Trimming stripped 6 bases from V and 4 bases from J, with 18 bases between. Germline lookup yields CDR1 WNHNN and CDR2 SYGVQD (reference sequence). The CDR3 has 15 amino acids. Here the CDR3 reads CASSRAGLRGTEAFF. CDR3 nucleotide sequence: TGCGCCAGCAGCCGGGCCGGGCTGCGGGGCACTGAAGCTTTCTTT.